What follows are 24 T cell receptor beta chains derived from one specimen sequenced in a study of molecular identifiers for immune sequencing clone quantification. MiXCR, applied by TCRdb to the PCR reads, yields one record per CDR3 protein. The sample lists about 23,000 distinct CDR3 sequences, 17% occurring once. Specimen: naive CD8+ T cells from blood, with Jurkat cell RNA spiked in. The subset: FACS-sorted CD8+CD4-CCR7+CD45RA+ naive T cells. These receptors were collected from a human donor in good health. Some libraries in this study had Jurkat cell RNA spiked in.

This clonotype occurred many times. This sequence joins TRBV6-2 or TRBV6-3 and TRBJ1-5, with D uncertain. With 2 bases removed from V and 0 bases from J, the gap between germline ends came to 8 bases. The CDR3 covers 15 residues. The germline gives CDR1 MNHEY, CDR2 SVGEGT. DNA for the CDR3: TGTGCCAGCAGTTACGGAGCCAATAGCAATCAGCCCCAGCATTTT. It is translated as CASSYGANSNQPQHF.

This clonotype was seen repeatedly, ten times or more. The chain links TRBV4-1 to TRBJ2-5; 15 bases agree with TRBD2. After removal of 4 bases from V and 2 bases from J, the junction contained 2 bases not matched to a gene. This CDR3 has 16 amino acids. Germline V gene data show CDR1 as MGHRA and CDR2 as YSYEKL. In DNA, the CDR3 is TGCGCCAGCAGCCCCGGACTAGCGGGGGGGCAAGAGACCCAGTACTTC. Translated: CASSPGLAGGQETQYF.

A remark on this clonotype: This may come from a read error, since a much larger clone is one base off. This sequence joins TRBV28 and TRBJ2-5; no firm D call. Germline V gene sequence: CDR1 MDHEN, CDR2 SYDVKM. The V and J ends lost 3 bases and 2 bases respectively, with 7 bases between them. The CDR3 runs 13 residues. The chain's CDR3 is CASSFRRQETQYF. In nucleotides, the CDR3 is TGTGCCAGCAGTTTTCGAAGACAAGAGACCCAGTACTTC.

The gene calls are TRBV16 and TRBJ1-1; TRBD1 agrees at 11 bases. The CDR3 sequence is 19 residues long. In germline, CDR1 is KGHSY, CDR2 FQNENV. Losses at the gene ends were 4 bases for V and 5 bases for J; bases not matched to a gene: 18. In DNA form, the CDR3 reads TGTGCCAGCAGCCCGATATCTTATCCGGACAGGGGGCGCAAAACTGAAGCTTTCTTT. Translating it yields CASSPISYPDRGRKTEAFF.

By share, this clonotype ranks as medium-sized. This sequence joins TRBV7-2 and TRBJ2-1, with a weak D call TRBD2 (6 bases). The germline V and J ends were trimmed by 2 bases and 5 bases, with 10 bases remaining between them. The CDR3 extends over 14 amino acids. Germline-derived CDR1 and CDR2 are SGHTA and FQGNSA. The CDR3 DNA reads as TGTGCCAGCAGCTTACTAGCGAGGAACAATGAGCAGTTCTTC. Encoded protein: CASSLLARNNEQFF. Full variable domain (rest looked up from reference TRBV7-2 and TRBJ2-1): GAGVSQSPSNKVTEKGKDVELRCDPISGHTALYWYRQSLGQGLEFLIYFQGNSAPDKSGLPSDRFSAERTGGSVSTLTIQRTQQEDSAVYLCASSLLARNNEQFFGPGTRLTVL.

Concerning this clonotype itself: This may be a read error: a much more frequent sequence differs by one nucleotide. The chain links TRBV29-1 to TRBJ2-1; D may correspond to TRBD1 or TRBD2 (6 bases each). Per the germline V gene, CDR1 is SQVTM and CDR2 is ANQGSEA. Trimming took 0 bases from V and 9 from J, leaving 12 bases between them. The length of the CDR3 is 13 residues. CDR3 DNA: TGCAGCGTTGAAGATCTTGGGGGGCTTGAGCAGTTCTTC. It translates to CSVEDLGGLEQFF.

This clonotype has a handful of counts. A read error is possible here, since a much larger clone lies one base away. This sequence joins TRBV28 and TRBJ2-3; D unresolved. Germline CDR1 and CDR2: MDHEN and SYDVKM. CDR3 length: 13 residues. The CDR3 DNA reads as TGTGCCGGCAGTTTATTCCAGACAGATACGCAGTATTTT. Residues: CAGSLFQTDTQYF.

This clonotype was seen repeatedly, ten times or more. V gene TRBV24-1 combines with J gene TRBJ2-2; D is possibly TRBD1 (5 bases). Trimming took off 4 bases at V and 3 bases at J, with 14 bases between the two ends. CDR3 length: 16 residues. Per germline, CDR1 KGHDR and CDR2 SFDVKD. The CDR3 DNA is TGTGCCACCAGTGAGCCAGACAGCCCATACACCGGGGAGCTGTTTTTT. Translating gives CATSEPDSPYTGELFF.

This clonotype was found many times. The chain links TRBV7-6 to TRBJ2-7; 8 bases match TRBD2. With 3 bases clipped from V and 2 bases from J, the junction kept 3 bases outside the gene matches. The germline CDR1 and CDR2 sequences are SGHVS and FNYEAQ. The CDR3 length is 14 residues. The DNA for the CDR3 is TGTGCCAGCAGCTTTAGCGGGGCGCCCTACGAGCAGTACTTC. Translation gives CASSFSGAPYEQYF.

The chain carries TRBV29-1 and TRBJ2-2, with D uncertain. The V and J ends lost 5 bases and 1 base respectively, with 5 bases between them. There are 12 residues in the CDR3. Germline V gene lookup returns CDR1 SQVTM and CDR2 ANQGSEA. DNA for the CDR3: TGCAGCGTTTACGGGAACACCGGGGAGCTGTTTTTT. It specifies CSVYGNTGELFF.

In regard to this clonotype: Possible read error: a much larger clone is one base away. The chain couples TRBV29-1 to TRBJ1-1, with D unclear. The length of the CDR3 is 12 residues. Germline lookup yields CDR1 SQVTM and CDR2 ANQGSEA. Trimming left V 6 bases short and J 7 bases short, with 15 bases between. The CDR3: CSVEFSANEAFF. CDR3 in DNA: TGCAGCGTCGAGTTCAGCGCAAATGAAGCTTTCTTT.

The table lists this clonotype with many counts. This chain links TRBV28 with TRBJ2-2; TRBD2 matches at 8 bases. The CDR3 contains 14 residues. Germline V gene sequence: CDR1 MDHEN, CDR2 SYDVKM. Trimming took 7 bases from V and 5 from J; bases not matched to a gene: 6. CDR3 sequence: CASNSGSWTGELFF. As DNA, the CDR3 is TGTGCCAGCAACAGCGGGAGTTGGACCGGGGAGCTGTTTTTT.

This clonotype was detected many times. The chain combines TRBV12-3 or TRBV12-4 with TRBJ1-4, with a weak D call TRBD1 (6 bases). The CDR3 extends over 14 amino acids. Trimming stripped 4 bases from V and 8 bases from J, with 14 bases between. CDR3: CASSSEGVGEKLFF. The DNA for the CDR3 is TGTGCCAGCAGTTCAGAGGGGGTCGGGGAAAAACTGTTTTTT.

The CDR3 spells CASSLEAWGGDRDTDTQYF. For the CDR3, the DNA is TGTGCCAGCAGCTTAGAGGCTTGGGGTGGAGACAGGGACACAGATACGCAGTATTTT. This chain connects TRBV7-2 to TRBJ2-3, with 7 bases aligning to TRBD1. Germline V CDR1 and CDR2: SGHTA, FQGNSA. The CDR3 is 19 residues long. J lost 2 bases, V lost 1 base, and 15 bases had no gene match.

This clonotype was recorded many times. The genes are TRBV23-1 and TRBJ1-1, with TRBD1 matching over 9 bases. TRBV23-1 is an ORF for which the function is uncertain. The CDR3 totals 14 residues. The V gene end was trimmed by 1 base and the J gene end by 3 bases; junction bases not matched to a gene: 0. The CDR3 is CASSQWTGDTEAFF. In DNA form, the CDR3 reads TGCGCCAGCAGTCAATGGACAGGGGACACTGAAGCTTTCTTT.

Ten or more counts support this clonotype. CDR3 sequence reads: CSARGLVDIKETEAFF. CDR3 bases: TGCAGTGCTAGAGGTCTAGTTGATATTAAAGAGACTGAAGCTTTCTTT. The chain links TRBV20-1 to TRBJ1-1, with D uncertain. With 1 base removed from V and 5 bases from J, the gap between germline ends came to 20 bases. The length of the CDR3 is 16 residues. Germline loops: CDR1 DFQATT, CDR2 SNEGSKA (reference sequence).

This clonotype occurred many times. The V and J genes are TRBV5-5 and TRBJ2-3, with 10 bases aligning to TRBD2. The CDR3 totals 15 residues. V lost 4 bases, J lost 0 bases, and 2 bases stayed unmatched. Germline CDR1 and CDR2: SGHKS and YYEKEE (reference sequence). The CDR3 sequence: CASSVGLASTDTQYF. The CDR3 DNA reads TGTGCCAGCAGCGTGGGACTAGCGAGCACAGATACGCAGTATTTT.

This clonotype was recorded many times. This rearrangement joins TRBV7-9 to TRBJ2-7, with a weak D call TRBD2 (5 bases). V gave up 2 bases and J gave up 5 bases, with 16 bases separating them. Germline V CDR1 and CDR2: SEHNR, FQNEAQ (reference sequence). There are 15 residues in the CDR3. The CDR3 sequence: CASSLYGVELNEQYF. The CDR3 nucleotides read TGTGCCAGCAGCTTATACGGGGTGGAGTTGAACGAGCAGTACTTC.

At least ten counts were recorded for this clonotype. The rearrangement joins TRBV11-2 to TRBJ2-4; D unresolved. Germline V gene sequence: CDR1 SGHAT, CDR2 FQNNGV. V was cut by 3 bases and J by 4 bases, with 13 bases left in between. The length of the CDR3 is 15 residues. The CDR3 DNA reads TGTGCCAGCAGCTTTGGGCCGGATATTAAAAACATTCAGTACTTC. Translated: CASSFGPDIKNIQYF. Supplemented by reference TRBV11-2 and TRBJ2-4, the full variable domain reads EAGVAQSPRYKIIEKRQSVAFWCNPISGHATLYWYQQILGQGPKLLIQFQNNGVVDDSQLPKDRFSAERLKGVDSTLKIQPAKLEDSAVYLCASSFGPDIKNIQYFGAGTRLSVL.

Worth noting for this clonotype: A much larger clonotype is one base distant, so this may be a read error. The V and J genes are TRBV11-2 and TRBJ2-2; TRBD1 might be the D (5 bases). This CDR3 has 15 residues. Germline loops: CDR1 SGHAT, CDR2 FQNNGV. CDR3 in DNA: TGTGCCGGCAGCTATGGACACGAGAACACCGGGGAGCTGTTTTTT. Translation: CAGSYGHENTGELFF.

Regarding this clonotype: Since a much larger clone is just one base distant, this may be a read error. The chain employs TRBV7-9 and TRBJ2-7; possibly TRBD1 or TRBD2 for D (6 bases each). The CDR3 spans 11 residues. V dropped 8 bases and J dropped 2 bases, with 7 bases sitting between them. Looked up from germline, CDR1 is SEHNR and CDR2 is FQNEAQ (reference sequence). The CDR3: CASGGPYEQYF. The CDR3 DNA follows: TGTGCCAGCGGGGGGCCCTACGAGCAGTACTTC.

This clonotype was seen repeatedly, ten times or more. This chain connects TRBV4-3 to TRBJ2-3; 13 bases are a match to TRBD2. This CDR3 has 18 residues. V dropped 0 bases and J dropped 2; count of bases not matched to a gene: 5. In germline, CDR1 is LGHNA, CDR2 YSLEER. This chain's CDR3 is CASSQEGLAGSPTDTQYF. The CDR3 DNA is TGCGCCAGCAGCCAAGAGGGACTAGCGGGATCCCCCACAGATACGCAGTATTTT.

This clonotype appeared many times. The chain is built from TRBV2 and TRBJ1-3; D may be TRBD1 (5 bases). In germline, CDR1 is SNHLY, CDR2 FYNNEI. V was cut by 4 bases and J by 5 bases, with 15 bases left in between. The CDR3 length is 15 residues. The CDR3 spells CASSGSVGTRNTIYF. The CDR3 DNA follows: TGTGCCAGCAGTGGTTCAGTGGGGACGAGAAACACCATATATTTT.

In this sample, this clonotype turned up many times. J is TRBJ2-7 and V is TRBV20-1; 9 nucleotides agree with TRBD1. Trimming at V came to 6 bases and at J to 5 bases, leaving 11 bases not matched to a gene. Germline V lookup: CDR1 DFQATT, CDR2 SNEGSKA (reference sequence). The CDR3 has 14 residues. The CDR3, as DNA: TGCAGTGCACTCATCCCGGACAGGGGCCACGAGCAGTACTTC. It specifies CSALIPDRGHEQYF.